The rows below give T cell receptor beta chains drawn from one sample of a study of post-analysis software for immune sequencing data. TCRdb re-called the PCR reads with MiXCR, one entry per CDR3 protein. The table shows 700,000 to 800,000 distinct CDR3 sequences, with 25% to 30% occurring only once. The sequenced sample consisted of blood. These receptors originate from a girl aged 10-17 years with multiple sclerosis. The CDR3 runs from the conserved cysteine through the conserved F or W. The order of the fields is D gene, V gene, J gene, clone size, CDR3 DNA, CDR3 protein. A D gene is named only where the DNA matches it firmly. Part of the rows lack a size; the others show once, few, many or a class for expanded clones.

D gene: NA; V gene: TRBV19; J gene: TRBJ2-3; clone size: NA; CDR3 DNA: TGTGCCAGTAGTATGAGGGTGGATACGCAGTATTTT; CDR3 protein: CASSMRVDTQYF
D gene: TRBD1; V gene: TRBV4-3; J gene: TRBJ2-7; clone size: NA; CDR3 DNA: TGCGCCAGCAGCCAGGACCGGACAGGGACCTACGAGCAGTACTTC; CDR3 protein: CASSQDRTGTYEQYF
D gene: NA; V gene: TRBV20-1; J gene: TRBJ1-6; clone size: NA; CDR3 DNA: TGCAGTGCTAGAGATCGGGGTAGGGACTATTCACCCCTCCACTTT; CDR3 protein: CSARDRGRDYSPLHF
D gene: NA; V gene: TRBV9; J gene: TRBJ2-1; clone size: NA; CDR3 DNA: TGTGCCAGCAGCCCCCCAGGGAGTAATGAGCAGTTCTTC; CDR3 protein: CASSPPGSNEQFF
D gene: TRBD2; V gene: TRBV2; J gene: TRBJ2-3; clone size: NA; CDR3 DNA: TGTGCCACCCGAGGTGCTAGCGGGGGGCCGAGCACAGATACGCAGTATTTT; CDR3 protein: CATRGASGGPSTDTQYF
D gene: NA; V gene: TRBV7-2; J gene: TRBJ2-3; clone size: NA; CDR3 DNA: TGTGCCAGCAGCTTCGATCCGCCTAGCGTAAGCACAGATACGCAGTATTTT; CDR3 protein: CASSFDPPSVSTDTQYF
D gene: NA; V gene: TRBV5-1; J gene: TRBJ2-5; clone size: few; CDR3 DNA: TGCGCCAGCAGCTTGGCCGGGACACCCGAGGGTGAGCAGTACTTC; CDR3 protein: CASSLAGTPEGEQYF
D gene: NA; V gene: TRBV3-1; J gene: TRBJ1-1; clone size: few; CDR3 DNA: TGTGCCAGCAGCCCCGCAGGTCAGATCATGAACACTGAAGCTTTCTTT; CDR3 protein: CASSPAGQIMNTEAFF
D gene: TRBD2; V gene: TRBV18; J gene: TRBJ2-7; clone size: NA; CDR3 DNA: TGTGCCAGCTCACCACGTAGCGGGAGAGTCGCAAACGAGCAGTACTTC; CDR3 protein: CASSPRSGRVANEQYF
D gene: TRBD1; V gene: TRBV20-1; J gene: TRBJ1-1; clone size: NA; CDR3 DNA: TGCAGTGCTAGGACAGGGGCCGGGGTTTGGGGCACTGAAGCCTTCTTT; CDR3 protein: CSARTGAGVWGTEAFF
D gene: NA; V gene: TRBV20-1; J gene: TRBJ2-1; clone size: NA; CDR3 DNA: TGCAGTGCATCCGGGACTCAAAGCTCCTACAATGAGCAGTTCTTC; CDR3 protein: CSASGTQSSYNEQFF
D gene: TRBD2; V gene: TRBV10-3; J gene: TRBJ2-3; clone size: NA; CDR3 DNA: TGTGCCGTCAGTGGGGGACTAGCGGGGCTCACAGATACGCAGTATTTT; CDR3 protein: CAVSGGLAGLTDTQYF
D gene: NA; V gene: TRBV11-2; J gene: TRBJ2-1; clone size: NA; CDR3 DNA: TGTGCCAGCGGGGGGAGCAGGGGTTCTTGCAATGAGCAGTTCTTC; CDR3 protein: CASGGSRGSCNEQFF
D gene: NA; V gene: TRBV29-1; J gene: TRBJ1-4; clone size: NA; CDR3 DNA: TGCAGCGCCGAAGAAAATGAAAAACTGTTTTTT; CDR3 protein: CSAEENEKLFF